This T cell receptor (beta chain) derives from a study of T cell clusters in autoimmune cytopenias. Study observations and caveats: Physiological T cell clusters of healthy donors were apparently absent in primary autoimmune cytopenia patients. The T cell clusters were defined only in silico, without experimental functional validation. TRB repertoire shifts in secondary cytopenia and chronic lymphocytic leukemia mostly reflected lymphoma, not autoimmunity.

TRB amplification used roughly 250 ng of peripheral blood genomic DNA. TRB was amplified by touch-down multiplex PCR, primer pools A and B combined. TCRdb re-called the multiplex PCR reads; one entry per CDR3 protein, DNA not given. Its table lists roughly 2,200 distinct CDR3 sequences. The V gene's germline CDR1 is MNHNS and CDR2 SASEGT. The CDR3 has 15 amino acids. This clonotype is medium-sized by frequency. Antigen unknown. Sequenced input: peripheral blood. This receptor was identified in a human donor with an autoimmune cytopenia or autoimmune hepatitis (not recorded which). This chain uses TRBV6-1 with TRBJ2-1; TCRdb calls TRBD1, which cannot be checked without DNA. The CDR3 sequence is CASSRSGGSYNEQFF.